The 11 T cell receptor beta chains below come from one sample, sequenced in a study of blood T cells in healthy people across ages. Through a sample-barcoded 5' primer and a J-beta primer mix, a second PCR was run for about 7 to 12 cycles. TCRdb recomputed calls from the 5' RACE reads with MiXCR, one row per CDR3 protein. The sample contains some 760,000 distinct CDR3 sequences, roughly 25% of which appear only once. Separately, the same data were catalogued under a study of T cells of mothers and their children.

Input material: blood. Receptor source: a boy aged 10-17 years in good health.

The chain uses TRBV20-1 and TRBJ2-4; D not resolved. The V end was cut by 0 bases, the J end by 0 bases, with 15 bases between. The CDR3 consists of 17 residues. Germline CDR1 and CDR2: DFQATT and SNEGSKA (reference sequence). CDR3 coding DNA: TGCAGTGCTAGAGATCAAGAGGCAGCTCTAGCCAAAAACATTCAGTACTTC. It codes for CSARDQEAALAKNIQYF.

This clonotype was detected only a few times. This sequence joins TRBV7-2 and TRBJ2-5; 11 nucleotides align to TRBD2. Trimming at V came to 1 base and at J to 1 base, leaving 5 bases not matched to a gene. The CDR3 loop spans 17 amino acids. Germline V gene lookup returns CDR1 SGHTA and CDR2 FQGNSA. CDR3 nucleotides: TGTGCCAGCAGCTTAGAGGTAGCGGGGGGGTCCCAAGAGACCCAGTACTTC. Protein: CASSLEVAGGSQETQYF.

The table lists this clonotype with a few counts. The chain links TRBV21-1 to TRBJ2-7; the table's D call TRBD1 went unverified against the DNA. TRBV21-1 is deemed a pseudogene. The length of the CDR3 is 17 residues. DNA for the CDR3: TGTGCCAGCAGCAAAACTTCCTCCGGGGCAGGGGGGTACGAGCAGTACTTC. As protein: CASSKTSSGAGGYEQYF.

V is TRBV7-9 and J is TRBJ1-4; the D is unclear. The CDR3 extends over 15 amino acids. Per the germline V gene, CDR1 is SEHNR and CDR2 is FQNEAQ (reference sequence). Trimming took off 2 bases at V and 4 bases at J, with 11 bases between the two ends. The CDR3, as DNA: TGTGCCAGCAGCTTATTGGAGACCCGTAATGAAAAACTGTTTTTT. Amino acid sequence: CASSLLETRNEKLFF.

About this clonotype: The junction departs from the called germline gene at one end, perhaps through a read error. The rearrangement links TRBV9 to TRBJ2-2; 8 nucleotides match TRBD1. The CDR3 spans 14 residues. Germline values: CDR1 SGDLS, CDR2 YYNGEE. CDR3 in amino acids: CASSGQGYTGELFF. CDR3 DNA sequence: TGTGCCAGCAGCGGACAGGGGTACACCGGGGAACTGTTTTTT.

This clonotype was detected a few times. The chain uses TRBV20-1 and TRBJ2-3; D is perhaps TRBD1 or TRBD2 (5 bases each). From germline, CDR1 is DFQATT and CDR2 SNEGSKA (reference sequence). Trimming removed 4 bases at V and 2 bases at J, with 13 bases between. The CDR3 runs 14 residues. CDR3 sequence: CSAIQEDLTDTQYF. The CDR3 region has the DNA TGCAGTGCTATACAGGAGGATCTCACAGATACGCAGTATTTT.

This clonotype has only a few counts. The rearrangement links TRBV27 to TRBJ2-2; D is ambiguous. The CDR3 consists of 13 residues. Trimming left V 8 bases short and J 6 bases short, with 13 bases between. The germline CDR1 and CDR2 sequences are MNHEY and SMNVEV (reference sequence). CDR3 nucleotides: TGTGCCAGCGCCCCGGAATTCGCCGGGGAGCTGTTTTTT. Translation gives CASAPEFAGELFF.

This clonotype has just a few counts. The CDR3 nucleotides are TGTGCCAGCAGCGGGACAGCCCTAGCCAAAAACATTCAGTACTTC. The encoded protein is CASSGTALAKNIQYF. V is TRBV28 and J is TRBJ2-4; 7 bases fit TRBD1. The CDR3 covers 15 residues. The germline gives CDR1 MDHEN, CDR2 SYDVKM. The V and J ends lost 6 bases and 0 bases, in that order; junction bases with no gene match: 5.

The sample holds a few counts of this clonotype. This chain links TRBV12-5 with TRBJ2-1, with no clear D. Between the trimmed V and J ends, which lost 1 base and 0 bases, there was a span of 13 bases. CDR1 is LGHNT, CDR2 FRNRAP, per germline. This CDR3 spans 17 amino acids. The CDR3: CASGLDPLLTSYNEQFF. CDR3 DNA sequence: TGTGCTAGTGGTTTGGACCCTCTTCTAACCTCCTACAATGAGCAGTTCTTC.

Points on this clonotype: At one end the junction does not follow the germline gene, possibly because of a read error. The chain joins TRBV7-7 to TRBJ2-1; weak D call: TRBD1 (5 bases). In germline, CDR1 is SSHAT, CDR2 FNYEAQ (reference sequence). CDR3 length: 13 amino acids. CDR3 DNA sequence: TGTGCTAGCAGCGAGACAGCATACAATGAGCAGTTCTTC. Amino acids: CASSETAYNEQFF.

This clonotype came up a few times. The chain links TRBV27 to TRBJ2-7; 11 bases match TRBD2. In germline, CDR1 is MNHEY, CDR2 SMNVEV (reference sequence). There are 15 residues in the CDR3. Losses at the gene ends were 3 bases for V and 5 bases for J; bases not matched to a gene: 6. CDR3 nucleotide sequence: TGTGCCAGCAGTTTCAGCTCGGGACTAGCGGACGAGCAGTACTTC. Translation gives CASSFSSGLADEQYF.